The clone carrying this T cell receptor (beta chain) was counted many times. Its antigen is as yet unknown. One entry per CDR3 protein, called by TCRdb with MiXCR from the reads. The repertoire holds about 340,000 distinct CDR3 sequences, just under 30% seen once, with around 20% in the top ten. The data belong to a study of T cell repertoires in cytomegalovirus infection. Study-level information: Carrying CMV and the relevant HLA type showed in public TCR beta signatures. Notes on the study in general: Dominating the ex vivo response were HLA-C-restricted CMV-specific TCR beta clonotypes.

V gave up 1 base and J gave up 2 bases, with 12 bases separating them. The germline V gene encodes CDR1 SGHTA and CDR2 FQGNSA. The CDR3 spans 15 residues. This TCR came from a human donor in good health (CMV status not recorded). Some clones in this sample may be carry-over from other donors' samples. The material sequenced was cultured PBMCs, taken from culture after CMV antigen stimulation. The chain employs TRBV7-2 and TRBJ2-7, with D hard to call. As DNA, the CDR3 is TGTGCCAGCAGCTTAGAAACGGCTGCTGCCTACGAGCAGTACTTC. As protein: CASSLETAAAYEQYF.